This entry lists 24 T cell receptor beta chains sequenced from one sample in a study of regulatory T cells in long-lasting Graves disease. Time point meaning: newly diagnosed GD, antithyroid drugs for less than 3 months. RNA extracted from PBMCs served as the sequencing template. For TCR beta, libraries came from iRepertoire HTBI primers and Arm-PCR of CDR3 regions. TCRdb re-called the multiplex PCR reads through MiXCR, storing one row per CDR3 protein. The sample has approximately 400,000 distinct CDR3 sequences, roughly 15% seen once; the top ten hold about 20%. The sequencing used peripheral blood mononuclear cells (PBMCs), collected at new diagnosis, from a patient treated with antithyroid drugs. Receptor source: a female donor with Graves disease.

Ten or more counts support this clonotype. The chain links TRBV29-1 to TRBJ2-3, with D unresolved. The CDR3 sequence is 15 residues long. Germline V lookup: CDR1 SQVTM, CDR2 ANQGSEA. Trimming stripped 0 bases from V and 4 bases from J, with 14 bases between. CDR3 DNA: TGCAGCGTTGAAGAACCCCCACCCGAGCCAGATACGCAGTATTTT. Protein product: CSVEEPPPEPDTQYF.

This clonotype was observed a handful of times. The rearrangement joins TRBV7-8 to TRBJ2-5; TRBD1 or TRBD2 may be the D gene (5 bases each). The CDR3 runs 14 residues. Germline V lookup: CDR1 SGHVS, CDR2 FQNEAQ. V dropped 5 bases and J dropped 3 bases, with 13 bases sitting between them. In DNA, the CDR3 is TGTGCCAGCAGCCCCTGGGACGGTAAAGAGACCCAGTACTTC. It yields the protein CASSPWDGKETQYF.

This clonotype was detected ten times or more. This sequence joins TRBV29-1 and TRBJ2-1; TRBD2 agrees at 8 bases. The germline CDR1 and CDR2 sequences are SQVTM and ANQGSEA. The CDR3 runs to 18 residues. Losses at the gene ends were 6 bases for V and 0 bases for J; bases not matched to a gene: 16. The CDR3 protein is CSVRAGSGGGSSYNEQFF. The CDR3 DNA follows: TGCAGCGTGCGGGCGGGGAGCGGGGGCGGTAGCTCCTACAATGAGCAGTTCTTC.

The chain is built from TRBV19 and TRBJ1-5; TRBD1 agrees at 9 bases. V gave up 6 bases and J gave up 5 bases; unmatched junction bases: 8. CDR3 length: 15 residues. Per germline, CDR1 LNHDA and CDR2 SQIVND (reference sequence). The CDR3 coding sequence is TGTGCCAGTAGACAAACCGACAGGGGGGATCAGCCCCAGCATTTT. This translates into CASRQTDRGDQPQHF.

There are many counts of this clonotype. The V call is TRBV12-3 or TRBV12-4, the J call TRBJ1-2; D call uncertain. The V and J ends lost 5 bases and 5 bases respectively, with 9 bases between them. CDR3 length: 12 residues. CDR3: CASSVGSYGYTF. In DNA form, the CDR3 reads TGTGCCAGCAGTGTAGGGAGTTATGGCTACACCTTC.

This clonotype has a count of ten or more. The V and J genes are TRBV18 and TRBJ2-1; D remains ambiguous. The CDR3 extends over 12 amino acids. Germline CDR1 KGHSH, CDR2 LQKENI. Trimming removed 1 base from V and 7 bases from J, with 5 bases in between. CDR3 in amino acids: CASSPQANEQFF. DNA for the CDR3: TGTGCCAGCTCACCACAAGCGAATGAGCAGTTCTTC.

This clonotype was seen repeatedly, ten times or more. Here the CDR3 reads CASNNQGATIYF. The CDR3 DNA reads as TGTGCCAGCAACAACCAGGGAGCCACCATATATTTT. This rearrangement joins TRBV12-3 or TRBV12-4 to TRBJ1-3; TRBD1 is a possible D gene (5 bases). This CDR3 comprises 12 residues. Trimming removed 7 bases from V and 9 bases from J, with 13 bases in between.

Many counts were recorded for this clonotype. CDR3 sequence reads: CASSAAGSYEQYF. CDR3 nucleotide sequence: TGTGCCAGCAGCGCCGCAGGGAGCTACGAGCAGTACTTC. The J gene is TRBJ2-7, the V gene TRBV7-9; either TRBD1 or TRBD2 may fit D (5 bases each). CDR3 size: 13 residues. V lost 5 bases to trimming and J lost 3 bases, with 11 bases between them. Germline V gives CDR1 SEHNR, CDR2 FQNEAQ (reference sequence). The full variable domain, completed using reference TRBV7-9 and TRBJ2-7, is DTGVSQNPRHKITKRGQNVTFRCDPISEHNRLYWYRQTLGQGPEFLTYFQNEAQLEKSRLLSDRFSAERPKGSFSTLEIQRTEQGDSAMYLCASSAAGSYEQYFGPGTRLTVT.

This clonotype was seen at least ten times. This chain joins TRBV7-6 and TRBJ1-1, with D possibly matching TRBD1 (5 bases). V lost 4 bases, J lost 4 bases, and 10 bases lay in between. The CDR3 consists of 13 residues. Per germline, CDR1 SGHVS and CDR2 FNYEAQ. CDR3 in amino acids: CASSSRGPTEAFF. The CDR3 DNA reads TGTGCCAGCAGCTCCCGGGGCCCCACTGAAGCTTTCTTT.

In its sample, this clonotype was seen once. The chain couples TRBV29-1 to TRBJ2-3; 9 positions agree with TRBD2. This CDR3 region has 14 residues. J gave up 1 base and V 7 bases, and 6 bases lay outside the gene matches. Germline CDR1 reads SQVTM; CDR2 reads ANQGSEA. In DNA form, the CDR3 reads TGCAGCGCAAAGACTAGCGGAGGCACAGATACGCAGTATTTT. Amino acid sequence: CSAKTSGGTDTQYF.

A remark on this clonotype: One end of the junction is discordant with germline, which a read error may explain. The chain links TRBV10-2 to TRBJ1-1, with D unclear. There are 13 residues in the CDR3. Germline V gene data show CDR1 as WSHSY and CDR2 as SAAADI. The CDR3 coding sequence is TGCGCCGGCAGTGTCGGGATTAGAACTGAAGCTTTCTTT. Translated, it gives CAGSVGIRTEAFF.

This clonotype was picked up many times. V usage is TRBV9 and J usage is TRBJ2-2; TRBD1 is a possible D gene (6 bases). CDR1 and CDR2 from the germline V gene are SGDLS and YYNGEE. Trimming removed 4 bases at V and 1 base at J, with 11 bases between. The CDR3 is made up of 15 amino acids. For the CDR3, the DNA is TGTGCCAGCAGCACCAGGACAGAGAACACCGGGGAGCTGTTTTTT. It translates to CASSTRTENTGELFF.

The CDR3 sequence: CASSFKGEVTDTQYF. The CDR3 nucleotides read TGTGCCAGCAGTTTCAAGGGGGAGGTGACAGATACGCAGTATTTT. The V call is TRBV6-5, the J call TRBJ2-3, with D perhaps matching TRBD1 or TRBD2 (6 bases each). Germline CDR1 and CDR2: MNHEY and SVGAGI. V shed 4 bases and J shed 3 bases, with 14 bases lying between them. The CDR3 is 15 amino acids.

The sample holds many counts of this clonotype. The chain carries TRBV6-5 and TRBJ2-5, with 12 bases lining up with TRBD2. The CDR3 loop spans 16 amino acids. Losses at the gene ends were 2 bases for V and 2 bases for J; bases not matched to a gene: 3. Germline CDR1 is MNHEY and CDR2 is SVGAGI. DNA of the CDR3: TGTGCCAGCAGTTACCCCGGACTAGCGGGGCAAGAGACCCAGTACTTC. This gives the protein CASSYPGLAGQETQYF.

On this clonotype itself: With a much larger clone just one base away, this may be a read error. In DNA, the CDR3 is TGTGCCAGCAGTTACCGTACGGGCGGGAGAAAAGAGACCCAGCACTTC. Translating gives CASSYRTGGRKETQHF. The chain carries TRBV6-2 or TRBV6-3 and TRBJ2-1; 7 nucleotides align to TRBD2. The CDR3 is 16 residues long. In germline, CDR1 is MNHEY, CDR2 SVGEGT.

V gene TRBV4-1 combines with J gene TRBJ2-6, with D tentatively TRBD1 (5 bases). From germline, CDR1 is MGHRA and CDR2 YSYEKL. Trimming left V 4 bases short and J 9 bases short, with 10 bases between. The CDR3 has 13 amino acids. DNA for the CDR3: TGCGCCAGCAGCCCAAGGGGTGACAACGTCCTGACTTTC. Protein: CASSPRGDNVLTF.

CDR3: CASSQDREWSYGYTF. The CDR3 coding sequence is TGCGCCAGCAGCCAGGACAGGGAATGGTCCTATGGCTACACCTTC. The chain joins TRBV4-1 to TRBJ1-2, with 8 positions matching TRBD1. The CDR3 runs 15 residues. V trimming: 3 bases; J trimming: 4 bases; junction bases outside the gene matches: 7. Per germline, CDR1 MGHRA and CDR2 YSYEKL.

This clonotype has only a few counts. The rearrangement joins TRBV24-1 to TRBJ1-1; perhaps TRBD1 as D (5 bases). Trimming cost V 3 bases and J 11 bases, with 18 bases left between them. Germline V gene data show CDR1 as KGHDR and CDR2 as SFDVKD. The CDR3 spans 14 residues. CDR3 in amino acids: CATSDPRRAGSAFF. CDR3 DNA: TGTGCCACCAGTGATCCCCGTAGGGCAGGGAGTGCTTTCTTT.

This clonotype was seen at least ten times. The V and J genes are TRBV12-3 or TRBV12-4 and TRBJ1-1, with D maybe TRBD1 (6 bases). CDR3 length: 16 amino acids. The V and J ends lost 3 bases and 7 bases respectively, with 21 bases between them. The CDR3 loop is CASSLQLPGGSHEAFF. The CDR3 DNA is TGTGCCAGCAGTTTGCAACTCCCCGGGGGCTCCCATGAAGCTTTCTTT.

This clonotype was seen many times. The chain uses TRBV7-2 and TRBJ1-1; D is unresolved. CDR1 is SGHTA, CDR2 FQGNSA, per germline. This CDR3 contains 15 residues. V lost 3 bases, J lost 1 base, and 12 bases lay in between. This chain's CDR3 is CASSFSGRPNTEAFF. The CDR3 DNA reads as TGTGCCAGCAGCTTTTCCGGCCGTCCGAACACTGAAGCTTTCTTT.

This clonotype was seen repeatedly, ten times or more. The CDR3 spells CASSFAGGDNQPQHF. DNA of the CDR3: TGTGCCAGCAGCTTTGCAGGGGGCGACAATCAGCCCCAGCATTTT. This chain uses TRBV7-6 with TRBJ1-5; 8 nucleotides agree with TRBD1. J was trimmed by 3 bases and V by 3 bases; bases with no gene match: 4. Germline V gives CDR1 SGHVS, CDR2 FNYEAQ. The CDR3 runs 15 residues.

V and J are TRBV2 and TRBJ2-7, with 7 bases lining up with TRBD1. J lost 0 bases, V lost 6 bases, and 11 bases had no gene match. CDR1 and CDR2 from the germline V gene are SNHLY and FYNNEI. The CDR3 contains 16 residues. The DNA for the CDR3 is TGTGCCAGCAGGAAGTACGACAGGGCGAGCTCCTACGAGCAGTACTTC. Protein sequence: CASRKYDRASSYEQYF.

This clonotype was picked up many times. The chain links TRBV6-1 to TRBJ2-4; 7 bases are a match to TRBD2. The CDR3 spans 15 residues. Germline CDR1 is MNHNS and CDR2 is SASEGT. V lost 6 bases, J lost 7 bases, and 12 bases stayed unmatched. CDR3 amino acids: CASRRVGLVQNIQYF. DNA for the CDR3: TGTGCCAGCAGACGGGTAGGACTAGTTCAGAACATTCAGTACTTC.

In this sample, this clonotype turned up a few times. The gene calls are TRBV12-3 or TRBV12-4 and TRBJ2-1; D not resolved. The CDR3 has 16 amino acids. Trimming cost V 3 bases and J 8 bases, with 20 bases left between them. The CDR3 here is CASSFYTTPAIDEQFF. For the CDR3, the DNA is TGTGCCAGCAGTTTTTACACCACTCCCGCGATCGATGAGCAGTTCTTC.